This TCR beta chain was captured in a study of T cells in Graves' hyperthyroidism and ophthalmopathy. TCR beta CDR3 regions were amplified from RNA transcripts. The primer set for the first-round RT-PCR of the TCR CDR3 was HTBI. TCRdb independently ran MiXCR on the multiplex PCR reads; one entry per CDR3 protein. The sample consists of more than 450,000 distinct CDR3 sequences, approximately 14% of them appearing once. This clonotype has just a few counts. Trimming took 5 bases from V and 5 from J; bases not matched to a gene: 8. The CDR3 runs 15 residues. Germline V lookup: CDR1 MNHNS, CDR2 SASEGT. The material sequenced was blood. This receptor was taken from a woman in her 40s with Graves' hyperthyroidism. V usage is TRBV6-1 and J usage is TRBJ2-7, with 11 bases that match TRBD1. CDR3 nucleotides: TGTGCCAGCAGTTCCGGGGACAGGGGGGGAAACGAGCAGTACTTC. It codes for CASSSGDRGGNEQYF.